The 32 T cell receptor beta chains listed next were all sequenced from one sample in a study of blood T cell repertoires in COVID-19. Clones were read by immunoSEQ multiplex PCR, and TCRdb kept only the in-frame ones, dropping some. The table records roughly 82,000 clones, about 83% of them present only once. The source material was peripheral blood. The source is a woman aged 60-70 years with acute or convalescent COVID-19.

The CDR3 bases are TGTGCCAGCAGCGTAGGGCAAGAAGCTTTCTTT. It encodes CASSVGQEAFF. V gene TRBV9 combines with J gene TRBJ1-1; no clear D. The CDR3 runs 11 residues. Germline V CDR1 and CDR2: SGDLS, YYNGEE. Trimming cost V 0 bases and J 8 bases, with 5 bases left between them.

V is TRBV6-2 or TRBV6-3 and J is TRBJ1-4; 9 nucleotides align to TRBD1. The germline V gene encodes CDR1 MNHEY and CDR2 SVGEGT. This CDR3 has 15 residues. The V and J ends lost 2 bases and 8 bases, in that order; junction bases with no gene match: 6. CDR3 DNA sequence: TGTGCCAGCAGTTACATGGACAGGGGAAGCGAAAAACTGTTTTTT. Translating gives CASSYMDRGSEKLFF.

The rearrangement joins TRBV19 to TRBJ1-6; perhaps TRBD1 as D (6 bases). The CDR3 is 15 residues long. Germline V gene sequence: CDR1 LNHDA, CDR2 SQIVND (reference sequence). The V and J ends lost 7 bases and 2 bases respectively, with 12 bases between them. CDR3 sequence: CASKNRAAYNSPLHF. The CDR3 nucleotides read TGTGCCAGTAAAAACAGGGCGGCCTATAATTCACCCCTCCACTTT. The full variable domain, with the rest looked up from reference TRBV19 and TRBJ1-6, is DGGITQSPKYLFRKEGQNVTLSCEQNLNHDAMYWYRQDPGQGLRLIYYSQIVNDFQKGDIAEGYSVSREKKESFPLTVTSAQKNPTAFYLCASKNRAAYNSPLHFGNGTRLTVT.

On this clone: Other DNA sequences within the sample encode an identical CDR3. The V gene is TRBV5-1, the J gene TRBJ2-3; 8 nucleotides align to TRBD2. After removal of 4 bases from V and 2 bases from J, the junction contained 6 bases not matched to a gene. Germline-derived CDR1 and CDR2 are SGHRS and YFSETQ. The length of the CDR3 is 15 residues. The CDR3 sequence is CASSGAGGPTDTQYF. The CDR3 bases are TGCGCCAGCAGCGGGGCGGGAGGACCCACAGATACGCAGTATTTT.

The chain employs TRBV11-2 and TRBJ1-6; D is undetermined. The CDR3 consists of 15 residues. Looked up from germline, CDR1 is SGHAT and CDR2 is FQNNGV. V was trimmed by 7 bases and J by 7 bases, leaving 17 bases between them. The CDR3 protein is CASNKMDWENSPLHF. The DNA of the CDR3 is TGTGCCAGCAACAAGATGGACTGGGAGAATTCACCCCTCCACTTT.

This clone was seen just once. For the CDR3, the DNA is TGTGCCAGCAGCTTAGCATCCGGGACGGAGGGTGAAGCTTTCTTT. This encodes CASSLASGTEGEAFF. The chain is built from TRBV7-6 and TRBJ1-1; D possibly corresponds to TRBD1 (5 bases). CDR3 size: 15 residues. The germline V and J ends were trimmed by 0 bases and 7 bases, with 15 bases remaining between them. Germline values: CDR1 SGHVS, CDR2 FNYEAQ. Based on the CDR3 plus reference TRBV7-6 and TRBJ1-1, the full variable domain is GAGVSQSPRYKVTKRGQDVALRCDPISGHVSLYWYRQALGQGPEFLTYFNYEAQQDKSGLPNDRFSAERPEGSISTLTIQRTEQRDSAMYRCASSLASGTEGEAFFGQGTRLTVV.

V is TRBV30 and J is TRBJ2-1, with 8 bases identical to TRBD1. Germline-derived CDR1 and CDR2 are GTSNPN and SVGIG (reference sequence). The CDR3 consists of 12 residues. Trimming took 2 bases from V and 14 from J; bases not matched to a gene: 8. In nucleotides, the CDR3 is TGTGCCTGGAGTCCTGGACAGGGACGAGAGTTCTTC. Its protein product is CAWSPGQGREFF.

The rearrangement links TRBV29-1 to TRBJ1-2; tentatively, D is TRBD1 (5 bases). The CDR3 runs to 14 residues. Germline V lookup: CDR1 SQVTM, CDR2 ANQGSEA. V dropped 3 bases and J dropped 4 bases, with 15 bases sitting between them. The CDR3 bases are TGCAGCGTTGAGGGGCAGGGTAAAGTCTATGGCTACACCTTC. Translation gives CSVEGQGKVYGYTF.

The V and J genes are TRBV5-4 and TRBJ2-3; 11 nucleotides agree with TRBD2. Germline V lookup: CDR1 SGHNT, CDR2 YYREEE (reference sequence). The CDR3 has 13 residues. With V trimmed by 4 bases and J by 15 bases, 10 bases remained unmatched. Written as DNA, the CDR3 is TGTGCCAGCAGCCTGGTTGGGACTAGCGGTTTTTATTTT. Amino acid sequence: CASSLVGTSGFYF. Full variable domain (remainder filled in from reference TRBV5-4 and TRBJ2-3): ETGVTQSPTHLIKTRGQQVTLRCSSQSGHNTVSWYQQALGQGPQFIFQYYREEENGRGNFPPRFSGLQFPNYSSELNVNALELDDSALYLCASSLVGTSGFYFGPGTRLTVL.

V is TRBV5-1 and J is TRBJ2-3; 7 bases match TRBD2. This CDR3 is built from 16 residues. Trimming removed 0 bases from V and 2 bases from J; junction bases left unmatched: 6. Germline V gene sequence: CDR1 SGHRS, CDR2 YFSETQ. As DNA, the CDR3 is TGCGCCAGCAGCTTGGCCCTAGCGGTGAACACAGATACGCAGTATTTT. It translates to CASSLALAVNTDTQYF.

This chain links TRBV7-8 with TRBJ1-3; D not resolved. V was shortened by 1 base and J by 2 bases, with 12 bases between the two germline ends. The CDR3 is 16 residues long. From germline, CDR1 is SGHVS and CDR2 FQNEAQ. The CDR3 coding sequence is TGTGCCAGCAGCTTAGTGGGAGTCCGTGCTGGAAACACCATATATTTT. Protein product: CASSLVGVRAGNTIYF.

The V gene is TRBV7-6, the J gene TRBJ2-1, with TRBD2 matching over 7 bases. CDR3 length equals 13 residues. Germline CDR1 and CDR2: SGHVS and FNYEAQ. V trimming: 8 bases; J trimming: 3 bases; junction bases outside the gene matches: 4. CDR3 nucleotides: TGTGCCAGCGGCGGGAGTCTCTACAATGAGCAGTTCTTC. Translating gives CASGGSLYNEQFF.

The chain combines TRBV11-2 with TRBJ2-7; D is uncertain. V lost 6 bases, J lost 1 base, and 7 bases lay in between. CDR3 length equals 12 residues. Germline CDR1 SGHAT, CDR2 FQNNGV. In DNA, the CDR3 is TGTGCCAGCAGACGAGTGTCCTACGAGCAGTACTTC. This translates into CASRRVSYEQYF.

V is TRBV5-1 and J is TRBJ1-1; 10 nucleotides match TRBD1. The CDR3 totals 15 residues. V dropped 3 bases and J dropped 5; count of bases not matched to a gene: 7. Germline V CDR1 and CDR2: SGHRS, YFSETQ. The CDR3 DNA reads TGCGCCAGCAGCTCAGGGACAGGGGTAGAGACTGAAGCTTTCTTT. Residues: CASSSGTGVETEAFF.

The count of this clone is one. The rearrangement uses TRBV6-5 and TRBJ2-2, with D perhaps TRBD2 (6 bases). Germline V gives CDR1 MNHEY, CDR2 SVGAGI. The CDR3 sequence is 15 residues long. Deletions cut 0 bases from V and 3 bases from J, with 8 bases between. CDR3 coding DNA: TGTGCCAGCAGTTACTCGGGGGGTCACACCGGGGAGCTGTTTTTT. Its translation: CASSYSGGHTGELFF.

This clone was seen only a few times. This chain links TRBV5-1 with TRBJ2-1; 7 bases align to TRBD2. Germline V CDR1 and CDR2: SGHRS, YFSETQ. The CDR3 consists of 15 residues. Losses at the gene ends were 4 bases for V and 4 bases for J; bases not matched to a gene: 8. CDR3 DNA: TGCGCCAGCAGCCCGGCGGCGGGAGAGTACAATGAGCAGTTCTTC. Its translation: CASSPAAGEYNEQFF.

The chain couples TRBV7-9 to TRBJ2-7, with 8 bases identical to TRBD1. The V gene's germline CDR1 is SEHNR and CDR2 FQNEAQ (reference sequence). The CDR3 is 15 amino acids. V lost 5 bases, J lost 3 bases, and 9 bases stayed unmatched. This CDR3 is CASSPFPDRGYEQYF. DNA of the CDR3: TGTGCCAGCAGCCCCTTCCCCGACAGGGGCTACGAGCAGTACTTC.

V is TRBV18 and J is TRBJ1-4; 8 nucleotides match TRBD1. The CDR3 runs to 16 residues. Germline values: CDR1 KGHSH, CDR2 LQKENI. V lost 4 bases and J lost 2; bases outside the gene matches: 6. The CDR3 nucleotides are TGTGCCAGCTCACAGAGCAGGGGGCGCACTAATGAAAAACTGTTTTTT. Translating it yields CASSQSRGRTNEKLFF. Full variable domain (missing parts from reference TRBV18 and TRBJ1-4): NAGVMQNPRHLVRRRGQEARLRCSPMKGHSHVYWYRQLPEEGLKFMVYLQKENIIDESGMPKERFSAEFPKEGPSILRIQQVVRGDSAAYFCASSQSRGRTNEKLFFGSGTQLSVL.

The V gene is TRBV5-3, the J gene TRBJ2-5; 8 positions agree with TRBD1. TRBV5-3 has ORF status, its function being uncertain. The CDR3 totals 15 residues. V was pared by 8 bases and J by 0 bases, with 9 bases of the junction left unmatched. The CDR3 nucleotides read TGTGCCAGGGTGCGGACAGGGAGCTACCAAGAGACCCAGTACTTC. As protein: CARVRTGSYQETQYF.

This chain connects TRBV7-2 to TRBJ1-3; D is ambiguous. V dropped 2 bases and J dropped 3 bases, with 14 bases sitting between them. Germline V gene data show CDR1 as SGHTA and CDR2 as FQGNSA. The CDR3 is made up of 16 amino acids. The CDR3 here is CASSLLHGDVGNTIYF. The CDR3, as DNA: TGTGCCAGCAGCTTACTACACGGAGACGTTGGAAACACCATATATTTT.

The chain is built from TRBV5-1 and TRBJ1-2; D might be TRBD1 (6 bases). Per the germline V gene, CDR1 is SGHRS and CDR2 is YFSETQ. V gave up 0 bases and J gave up 2 bases, with 8 bases separating them. This CDR3 is 14 amino acids long. For the CDR3, the DNA is TGCGCCAGCAGCTTGGATAGGGGGAACTATGGCTACACCTTC. It specifies CASSLDRGNYGYTF.

The J gene is TRBJ2-6, the V gene TRBV6-2 or TRBV6-3; a weak D match, TRBD1 (6 bases). From germline, CDR1 is MNHEY and CDR2 SVGEGT. Between the trimmed V and J ends, which lost 4 bases and 3 bases, there was a span of 7 bases. The CDR3 length is 14 residues. This chain's CDR3 is CASSSGDGANVLTF. CDR3 nucleotide sequence: TGTGCCAGCAGTTCAGGGGATGGGGCCAACGTCCTGACTTTC.

The chain couples TRBV24-1 to TRBJ1-1, with a possible D match to TRBD1 (6 bases). CDR1 and CDR2 (germline): KGHDR, SFDVKD. The ends were cut back, 5 bases at V and 1 base at J, with 10 bases in the middle. CDR3 length: 14 residues. The CDR3 loop reads CATSGTTGNTEAFF. The CDR3 DNA reads TGTGCCACCAGTGGTACGACAGGGAACACTGAAGCTTTCTTT.

A single count supports this clone. The rearrangement uses TRBV5-6 and TRBJ1-1, with TRBD1 identical over 8 bases. Germline V gene data show CDR1 as SGHDT and CDR2 as YYEEEE. The length of the CDR3 is 14 residues. V shed 4 bases and J 1 base; nucleotides not matched to a gene: 3. The CDR3 DNA sequence: TGTGCCAGCAGCCGGACAGGGCGGAACACTGAAGCTTTCTTT. It is translated as CASSRTGRNTEAFF.

This sequence joins TRBV7-3 and TRBJ2-7; 10 nucleotides line up with TRBD1. Germline V gene sequence: CDR1 SGHTA, CDR2 FQGTGA. This CDR3 is 14 amino acids long. Trimming took 1 base from V and 3 from J; bases not matched to a gene: 0. The CDR3: CASSLRDRGYEQYF. For the CDR3, the DNA is TGTGCCAGCAGCTTAAGGGACAGGGGCTACGAGCAGTACTTC.

The V and J genes are TRBV5-1 and TRBJ1-6; D is unclear. Trimming took off 0 bases at V and 8 bases at J, with 9 bases between the two ends. CDR3 length: 14 amino acids. Germline assignment: CDR1 SGHRS and CDR2 YFSETQ. The CDR3 nucleotides are TGCGCCAGCAGCTTGGGCGGGCTTGATTCACCCCTCCACTTT. It codes for CASSLGGLDSPLHF.

The chain joins TRBV30 to TRBJ1-3; no clear D. V lost 4 bases and J 0 bases, leaving 10 bases between the germline ends. Germline lookup yields CDR1 GTSNPN and CDR2 SVGIG (reference sequence). The CDR3 extends over 14 amino acids. CDR3 protein: CAWNMGSSGNTIYF. The CDR3 DNA is TGTGCCTGGAACATGGGCAGCTCTGGAAACACCATATATTTT.

CDR3 in amino acids: CASSVDPSGANVLTF. Here the CDR3 DNA reads TGTGCCAGCAGCGTAGATCCATCTGGGGCCAACGTCCTGACTTTC. The chain uses TRBV9 and TRBJ2-6; the D is unclear. The germline V and J ends were trimmed by 0 bases and 1 base, with 5 bases remaining between them. There are 15 residues in the CDR3. Germline V lookup: CDR1 SGDLS, CDR2 YYNGEE.

The V and J genes are TRBV24-1 and TRBJ1-2; no clear D gene. The germline V gene has CDR1 KGHDR and CDR2 SFDVKD. V lost 1 base, J lost 7 bases, and 6 bases lay in between. This CDR3 has 12 residues. As DNA, the CDR3 is TGTGCCACCAGTGATTTAACTTTTGGCTACACCTTC. Translation gives CATSDLTFGYTF.

The V call is TRBV29-1, the J call TRBJ2-1; the match to TRBD2 covers 7 bases. With 6 bases clipped from V and 4 bases from J, the junction kept 6 bases outside the gene matches. There are 13 residues in the CDR3. Germline CDR1 is SQVTM and CDR2 is ANQGSEA. The CDR3 spells CSVERDSYNEQFF. For the CDR3, the DNA is TGCAGCGTAGAGCGGGACTCGTACAATGAGCAGTTCTTC.

This rearrangement joins TRBV6-1 to TRBJ2-2; D is ambiguous. V shed 1 base and J shed 7 bases, with 10 bases lying between them. Germline V gives CDR1 MNHNS, CDR2 SASEGT. CDR3 size: 14 residues. CDR3 loop: CASSEVDTVGELFF. In DNA, the CDR3 is TGTGCCAGCAGTGAAGTTGATACGGTCGGGGAGCTGTTTTTT.

CDR3: CASSHDRPGQHYGYTF. As DNA, the CDR3 is TGCGCCAGCAGCCATGATCGTCCGGGACAGCACTATGGCTACACCTTC. The chain is built from TRBV4-3 and TRBJ1-2; 7 nucleotides align to TRBD1. CDR1 and CDR2 (germline): LGHNA, YSLEER. The CDR3 spans 16 residues. V trimming: 3 bases; J trimming: 3 bases; junction bases outside the gene matches: 10.